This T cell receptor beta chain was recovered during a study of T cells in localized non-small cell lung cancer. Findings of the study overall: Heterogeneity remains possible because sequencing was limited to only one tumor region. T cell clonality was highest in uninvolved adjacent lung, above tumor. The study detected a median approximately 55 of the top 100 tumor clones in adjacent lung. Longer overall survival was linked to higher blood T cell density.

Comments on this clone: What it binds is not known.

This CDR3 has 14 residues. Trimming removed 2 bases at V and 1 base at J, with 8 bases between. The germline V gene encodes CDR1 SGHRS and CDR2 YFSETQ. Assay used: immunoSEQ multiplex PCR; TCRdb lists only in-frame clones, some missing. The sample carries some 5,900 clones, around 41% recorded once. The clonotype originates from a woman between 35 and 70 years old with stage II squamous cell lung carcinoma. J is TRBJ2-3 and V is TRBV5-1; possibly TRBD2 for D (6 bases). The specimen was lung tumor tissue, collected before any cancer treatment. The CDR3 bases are TGCGCCAGCAGCTTCGGGAGCGGCACAGATACGCAGTATTTT. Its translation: CASSFGSGTDTQYF.